This TCR beta chain originates from a study of CD8 T cells in Susac syndrome. Reverse transcription of about 0.5 to 1 ug RNA was carried out with random hexamers. An immunoSEQ multiplex PCR amplified TCR beta CDR3 over 54 Vbeta and 13 Jbeta. In TCRdb, the immunoSEQ multiplex PCR reads were re-called with MiXCR into one record per CDR3 protein. The sample has 150,000 to 200,000 distinct CDR3 sequences; roughly 92% are singletons. This clonotype appeared a few times. Matched for age and sex, the controls were healthy donors. V dropped 3 bases and J dropped 5 bases, with 10 bases sitting between them. This CDR3 comprises 13 residues. From germline, CDR1 is MDHEN and CDR2 SYDVKM.

The V and J genes are TRBV28 and TRBJ2-5; D is possibly TRBD2 (6 bases). Material: CD4+ T cells from PBMCs. This TCR was sampled from a human donor in good health. CDR3 protein: CASSLTSPETQYF. The CDR3 coding sequence is TGTGCCAGCAGTTTGACTAGTCCTGAGACCCAGTACTTC.